This TCR beta chain was sequenced in a study of post-analysis software for immune sequencing data. In this sample, this clonotype turned up a few times. Its antigen is unidentified. CDR3 length: 15 residues. The V end lost 4 bases, the J end lost 0 bases, and 11 bases lay between the germline ends. In germline, CDR1 is SGHRS, CDR2 YFSETQ. Unique molecular identifiers were present in the TCR beta cDNA libraries. cDNA molecules numbering approximately 500,000 came from around 1 to 10 million T cells. TCRdb re-called the PCR reads with MiXCR, one entry per CDR3 protein. Counted here are about 540,000 distinct CDR3 sequences, roughly 34% occurring once; the ten biggest clones make up 5% to 6%. Study observations and caveats: F measure showed strong co-clustering of same-batch samples. Several TRBV segments occurring more often in patients than controls included TRBV5-6, TRBV5-1 and TRBV20-1.

The TCR was taken from a girl aged 2-17 years with multiple sclerosis. The chain recombines TRBV5-1 with TRBJ1-5, with D maybe TRBD1 (5 bases). Sequencing input: blood. Here the CDR3 reads CASSRDGNSNQPQHF. Here the CDR3 DNA reads TGCGCCAGCAGCCGGGACGGTAATAGCAATCAGCCCCAGCATTTT.